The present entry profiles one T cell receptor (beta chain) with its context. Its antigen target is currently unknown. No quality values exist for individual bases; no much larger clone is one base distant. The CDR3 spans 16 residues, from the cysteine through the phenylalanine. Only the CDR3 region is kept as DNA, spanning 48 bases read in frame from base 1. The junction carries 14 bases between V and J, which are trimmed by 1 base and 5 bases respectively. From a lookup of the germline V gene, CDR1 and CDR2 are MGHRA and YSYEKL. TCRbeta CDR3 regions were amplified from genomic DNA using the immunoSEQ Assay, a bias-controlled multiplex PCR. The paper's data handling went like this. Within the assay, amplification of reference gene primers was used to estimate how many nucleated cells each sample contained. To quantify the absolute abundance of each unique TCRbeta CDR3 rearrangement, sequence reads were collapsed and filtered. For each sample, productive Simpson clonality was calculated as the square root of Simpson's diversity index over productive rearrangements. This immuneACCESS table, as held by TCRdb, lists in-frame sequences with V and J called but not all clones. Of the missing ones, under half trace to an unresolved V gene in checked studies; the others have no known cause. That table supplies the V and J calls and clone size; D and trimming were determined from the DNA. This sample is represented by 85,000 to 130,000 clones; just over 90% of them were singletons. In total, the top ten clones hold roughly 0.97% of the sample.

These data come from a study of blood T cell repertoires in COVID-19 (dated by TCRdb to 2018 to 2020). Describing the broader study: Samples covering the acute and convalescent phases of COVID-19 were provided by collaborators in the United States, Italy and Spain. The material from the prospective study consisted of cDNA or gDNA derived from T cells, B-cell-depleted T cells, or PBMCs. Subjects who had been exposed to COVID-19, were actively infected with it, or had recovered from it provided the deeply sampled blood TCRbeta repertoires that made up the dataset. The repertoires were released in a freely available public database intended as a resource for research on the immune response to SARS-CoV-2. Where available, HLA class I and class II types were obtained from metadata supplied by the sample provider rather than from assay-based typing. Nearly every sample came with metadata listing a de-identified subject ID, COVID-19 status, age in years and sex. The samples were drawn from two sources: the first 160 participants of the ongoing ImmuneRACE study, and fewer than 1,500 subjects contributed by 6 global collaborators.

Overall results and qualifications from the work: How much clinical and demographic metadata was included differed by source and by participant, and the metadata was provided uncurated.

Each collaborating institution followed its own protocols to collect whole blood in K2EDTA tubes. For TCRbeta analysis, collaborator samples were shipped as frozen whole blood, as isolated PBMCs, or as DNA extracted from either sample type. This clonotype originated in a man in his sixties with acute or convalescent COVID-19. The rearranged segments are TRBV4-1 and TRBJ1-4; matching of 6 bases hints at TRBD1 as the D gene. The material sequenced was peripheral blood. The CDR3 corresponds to CASSQGMGAVNEKLFF. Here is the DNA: TGCGCCAGCAGCCAAGGCATGGGGGCCGTAAATGAAAAACTGTTTTTT.